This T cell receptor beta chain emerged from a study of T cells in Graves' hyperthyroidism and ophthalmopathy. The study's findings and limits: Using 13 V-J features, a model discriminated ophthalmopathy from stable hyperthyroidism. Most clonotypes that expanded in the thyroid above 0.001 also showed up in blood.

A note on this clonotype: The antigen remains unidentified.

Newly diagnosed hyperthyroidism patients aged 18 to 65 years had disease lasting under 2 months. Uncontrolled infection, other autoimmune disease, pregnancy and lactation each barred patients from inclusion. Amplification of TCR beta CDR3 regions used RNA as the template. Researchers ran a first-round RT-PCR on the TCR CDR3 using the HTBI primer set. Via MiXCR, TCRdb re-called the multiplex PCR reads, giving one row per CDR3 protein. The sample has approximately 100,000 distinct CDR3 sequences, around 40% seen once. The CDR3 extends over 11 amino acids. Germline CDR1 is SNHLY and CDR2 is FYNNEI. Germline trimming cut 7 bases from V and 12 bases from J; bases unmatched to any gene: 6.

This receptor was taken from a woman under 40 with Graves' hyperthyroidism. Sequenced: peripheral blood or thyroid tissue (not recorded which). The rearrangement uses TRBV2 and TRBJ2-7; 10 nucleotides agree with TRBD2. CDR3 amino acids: CASMASGSPYF. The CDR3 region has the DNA TGTGCCAGCATGGCTAGCGGGAGTCCGTACTTC.